This paragraph reports one TCR beta chain. Its specificity is unknown. One entry per CDR3 protein results from TCRdb running MiXCR on the reads. The sample lists fewer than 250,000 distinct CDR3 sequences; approximately 13% were seen once. CDR1 is SNHLY, CDR2 FYNNEI, per germline. V lost 1 base and J 7 bases, leaving 7 bases between the germline ends. This CDR3 has 12 residues. This entry belongs to a study of T cell repertoires in cytomegalovirus infection. Across the study: Evidence of both CMV infection and a matching HLA type came from public TCR beta signatures. Notes on the study in general: Cumulative public TCR beta family frequency identified CMV carriers with the relevant HLA. HLA-C-restricted CMV clonotypes gave the most frequent clonotype in two of eight donors.

Sequenced material: PBMCs. The clonotype comes from a human donor in good health (CMV status not recorded). Some clones in this sample may be carry-over from other donors' samples. V is TRBV2 and J is TRBJ1-2; D is unresolved. The CDR3 region is CASSEGVVGYTF. DNA for the CDR3: TGTGCCAGCAGTGAAGGAGTGGTTGGCTACACCTTC. Together with reference TRBV2 and TRBJ1-2, the CDR3 gives the full variable domain: EPEVTQTPSHQVTQMGQEVILRCVPISNHLYFYWYRQILGQKVEFLVSFYNNEISEKSEIFDDQFSVERPDGSNFTLKIRSTKLEDSAMYFCASSEGVVGYTFGSGTRLTVV.